This T cell receptor (beta chain) was documented in a study of shared clonotypes between healthy human individuals. The CDR3 extends over 16 amino acids. The ends were cut back, 3 bases at V and 0 bases at J, with 15 bases in the middle. Germline lookup yields CDR1 SGHVS and CDR2 FNYEAQ. Overall study findings and caveats: The four-donor shared clonotypes exceeded non-shared clonotypes in generation probability, with non-shared ones scoring lower.

Every contributor of samples was a Caucasian grown-up residing in Nashville, Tennessee. Concerning this clone itself: Its antigen remains unidentified.

The repertoire was sequenced with immunoSEQ multiplex PCR; TCRdb's copy has only in-frame clones and lacks some. The sample has over 300,000 clones; roughly 84% are singletons. The chain combines TRBV7-6 with TRBJ2-7; D unclear. The sequenced material came from memory CD8+ T cells sorted from blood. Indicated subset: CD45RO+ cells pooled with CCR7-negative TemRA cells. This receptor was obtained from a man aged 18 to 30 in good health. The CDR3 protein is CASSLVPDRLSYEQYF. Written as DNA, the CDR3 is TGTGCCAGCAGCTTGGTTCCGGATCGCCTCTCCTACGAGCAGTACTTC.